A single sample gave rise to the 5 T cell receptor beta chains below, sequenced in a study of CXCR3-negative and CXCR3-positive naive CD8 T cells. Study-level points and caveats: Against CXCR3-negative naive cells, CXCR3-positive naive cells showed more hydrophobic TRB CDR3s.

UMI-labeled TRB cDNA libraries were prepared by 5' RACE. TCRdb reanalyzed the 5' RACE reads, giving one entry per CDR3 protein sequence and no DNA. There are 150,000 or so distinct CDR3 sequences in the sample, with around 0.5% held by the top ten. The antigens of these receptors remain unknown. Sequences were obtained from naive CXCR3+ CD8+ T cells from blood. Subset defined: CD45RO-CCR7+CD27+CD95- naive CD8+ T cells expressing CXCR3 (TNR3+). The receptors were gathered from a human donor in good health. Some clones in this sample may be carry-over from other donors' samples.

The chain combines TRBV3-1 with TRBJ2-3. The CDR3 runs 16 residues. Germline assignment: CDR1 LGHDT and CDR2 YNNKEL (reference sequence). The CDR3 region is CASSQDTSVGTDTQYF.

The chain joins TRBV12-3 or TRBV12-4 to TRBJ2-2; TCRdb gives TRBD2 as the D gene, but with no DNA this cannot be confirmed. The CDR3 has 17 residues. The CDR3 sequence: CASSLALAGRDTGELFF.

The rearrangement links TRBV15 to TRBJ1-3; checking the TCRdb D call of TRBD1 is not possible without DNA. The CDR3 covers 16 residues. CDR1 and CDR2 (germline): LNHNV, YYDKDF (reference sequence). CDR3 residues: CATSRDRTGWRDTIYF.

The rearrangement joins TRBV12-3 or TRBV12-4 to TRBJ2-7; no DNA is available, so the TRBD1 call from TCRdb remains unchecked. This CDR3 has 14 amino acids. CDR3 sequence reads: CASNRRARYYEQYF.

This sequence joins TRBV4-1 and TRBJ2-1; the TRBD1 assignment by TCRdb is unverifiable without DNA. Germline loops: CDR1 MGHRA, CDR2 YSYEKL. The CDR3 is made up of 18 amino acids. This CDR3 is CASSQFETGARISNEQFF.